These 8 T cell receptor beta chains came from one sample sequenced in a study of technical replicates of blood from a few donors. The assay was immunoSEQ multiplex PCR, and TCRdb's table has in-frame clones only and misses some. Seen here are roughly 87,000 clones, just under 95% observed once, and the top ten hold 0.24%. What was sequenced was T cells isolated from PBMCs. The receptor source for this set is a human donor in good health.

The chain is built from TRBV4-1 and TRBJ2-1, with TRBD2 identical over 8 bases. V lost 0 bases and J lost 9; bases outside the gene matches: 10. The CDR3 covers 16 residues. Per germline, CDR1 MGHRA and CDR2 YSYEKL. CDR3 DNA sequence: TGCGCCAGCAGCCAAGATTCTCATCCACGGGGGGGTGAGCAGTTCTTC. Translating it yields CASSQDSHPRGGEQFF.

V is TRBV5-1 and J is TRBJ2-5, with D possibly being TRBD1 (6 bases). The ends were cut back, 2 bases at V and 7 bases at J, with 12 bases in the middle. The germline V gene encodes CDR1 SGHRS and CDR2 YFSETQ. This CDR3 is built from 13 residues. The CDR3 sequence is CASSFNRETTQYF. The CDR3 DNA sequence: TGCGCCAGCAGCTTTAACAGGGAAACGACCCAGTACTTC.

This clone has just a few counts. V and J are TRBV5-6 and TRBJ2-2; D gene unclear. The CDR3 loop spans 12 amino acids. Trimming pared 2 bases from V and 6 bases from J, leaving 5 bases between. Germline CDR1 SGHDT, CDR2 YYEEEE. The DNA for the CDR3 is TGTGCCAGCAGCTTAACGGCCGGGGAGCTGTTTTTT. Its protein product is CASSLTAGELFF.

The chain links TRBV5-6 to TRBJ1-1, with D tentatively TRBD1 (6 bases). The germline gives CDR1 SGHDT, CDR2 YYEEEE. The CDR3 has 12 residues. The germline V and J ends were trimmed by 1 base and 11 bases, with 12 bases remaining between them. The CDR3 DNA reads TGTGCCAGCAGCTTGAAACAGGGAAGGGCTTTCTTT. As protein: CASSLKQGRAFF.

The chain uses TRBV28 and TRBJ1-2; D is unresolved. Trimming cost V 4 bases and J 2 bases, with 11 bases left between them. The CDR3 contains 14 residues. Per the germline V gene, CDR1 is MDHEN and CDR2 is SYDVKM. CDR3 loop: CASSSAHWNYGYTF. The CDR3 bases are TGTGCCAGCAGTTCCGCTCACTGGAACTATGGCTACACCTTC.

This chain uses TRBV7-7 with TRBJ2-1; 9 bases line up with TRBD2. In germline, CDR1 is SSHAT, CDR2 FNYEAQ (reference sequence). The CDR3 spans 15 residues. The V gene end was trimmed by 5 bases and the J gene end by 0 bases; junction bases not matched to a gene: 2. CDR3 loop: CASSASGDSYNEQFF. DNA for the CDR3: TGTGCCAGCAGCGCTAGCGGGGACTCCTACAATGAGCAGTTCTTC. Drawing the rest from reference TRBV7-7 and TRBJ2-1, the complete variable domain is GAGVSQSPRYKVTKRGQDVTLRCDPISSHATLYWYQQALGQGPEFLTYFNYEAQPDKSGLPSDRFSAERPEGSISTLTIQRTEQRDSAMYRCASSASGDSYNEQFFGPGTRLTVL.

The genes are TRBV15 and TRBJ1-5, with TRBD1 matching 7 bases. Per the germline V gene, CDR1 is LNHNV and CDR2 is YYDKDF (reference sequence). The V and J ends lost 1 base and 7 bases, in that order; junction bases with no gene match: 4. The CDR3 extends over 14 amino acids. The CDR3 sequence is CATSRGQGDQPQHF. In DNA form, the CDR3 reads TGTGCCACCAGCAGAGGACAGGGCGACCAGCCCCAGCATTTT.

V gene TRBV28 combines with J gene TRBJ1-5; possibly TRBD1 for D (5 bases). The V end lost 10 bases, the J end lost 6 bases, and 28 bases lay between the germline ends. The CDR3 runs 17 residues. Germline assignment: CDR1 MDHEN and CDR2 SYDVKM. The CDR3 bases are TGTGCCACCTCCCCGGGACTAAGGATTCGTGTGGGTCAGCCCCAGCATTTT. Amino acids: CATSPGLRIRVGQPQHF. Drawing the rest from reference TRBV28 and TRBJ1-5, the complete variable domain is DVKVTQSSRYLVKRTGEKVFLECVQDMDHENMFWYRQDPGLGLRLIYFSYDVKMKEKGDIPEGYSVSREKKERFSLILESASTNQTSMYLCATSPGLRIRVGQPQHFGDGTRLSIL.